A single sample gave rise to the 31 T cell receptor beta chains below, sequenced in a study of control samples from healthy donors and cancer patients. Sequenced by immunoSEQ multiplex PCR; TCRdb stores in-frame clones only, minus some. The sample gives about 120,000 clones, approximately 87% of which show up once; around an eighth is in the top ten. Sequences were obtained from blood. The receptors originated from a young man in good health.

The CDR3 here is CASSPGGPPLNTEAFF. The CDR3 DNA is TGTGCCAGCAGCCCAGGGGGGCCACCCCTGAACACTGAAGCTTTCTTT. The rearrangement joins TRBV9 to TRBJ1-1; 7 bases map to TRBD1. V dropped 4 bases and J dropped 0; count of bases not matched to a gene: 9. This CDR3 contains 16 residues. The germline CDR1 and CDR2 sequences are SGDLS and YYNGEE. The complete variable domain, with remaining parts taken from reference TRBV9 and TRBJ1-1, reads DSGVTQTPKHLITATGQRVTLRCSPRSGDLSVYWYQQSLDQGLQFLIQYYNGEERAKGNILERFSAQQFPDLHSELNLSSLELGDSALYFCASSPGGPPLNTEAFFGQGTRLTVV.

The chain has TRBV2 and TRBJ1-5; TRBD1 might be the D (5 bases). Trimming left V 5 bases short and J 0 bases short, with 14 bases between. The CDR3 is 16 residues long. CDR1 SNHLY and CDR2 FYNNEI come from the germline V gene. The CDR3 loop reads CASSNLGTDSNQPQHF. The CDR3, as DNA: TGTGCCAGCAGTAACCTTGGGACGGATAGCAATCAGCCCCAGCATTTT.

This clone has only one observation. The V call is TRBV29-1, the J call TRBJ2-1; TRBD2 agrees at 12 bases. The CDR3 is 16 residues long. Unmatched junction bases numbered 10, after V lost 3 bases and J lost 7 bases. Germline V lookup: CDR1 SQVTM, CDR2 ANQGSEA. Written as DNA, the CDR3 is TGCAGCGTTGATGCGACTAGCGGGGGAAATTTGAATGAGCAGTTCTTC. Amino acids: CSVDATSGGNLNEQFF.

This sequence joins TRBV20-1 and TRBJ1-2; maybe TRBD1 (5 bases). CDR1 is DFQATT, CDR2 SNEGSKA, per germline (reference sequence). Trimming shortened V by 3 bases and J by 9 bases, and 17 bases separated the two germline ends. The CDR3 contains 13 residues. The CDR3 coding sequence is TGCAGTGCTAGTTACGGGGCACCTGCACGCTACACCTTC. It specifies CSASYGAPARYTF.

The chain has TRBV2 and TRBJ2-3, with a weak D call TRBD2 (6 bases). The CDR3 covers 15 residues. V gave up 6 bases and J gave up 1 base, with 14 bases separating them. The germline V gene encodes CDR1 SNHLY and CDR2 FYNNEI. CDR3 loop: CASRELALRTDTQYF. CDR3 nucleotide sequence: TGTGCCAGCAGGGAGCTAGCGCTCCGCACAGATACGCAGTATTTT.

This clone was counted between two and nine times. The V gene is TRBV30, the J gene TRBJ2-7; D ambiguous. V was shortened by 0 bases and J by 3 bases, with 3 bases between the two germline ends. From germline, CDR1 is GTSNPN and CDR2 SVGIG (reference sequence). The CDR3 sequence is 11 residues long. The CDR3 loop is CAWSVVYEQYF. CDR3 sequence (DNA): TGTGCCTGGAGTGTAGTCTACGAGCAGTACTTC.

Only one count was recorded for this clone. V and J are TRBV10-3 and TRBJ2-5; 7 positions agree with TRBD2. Trimming took 6 bases from V and 2 from J; bases not matched to a gene: 3. Per the germline V gene, CDR1 is ENHRY and CDR2 is SYGVKD. The CDR3 runs 13 residues. CDR3 amino acids: CAISLGGQETQYF. In DNA form, the CDR3 reads TGTGCCATCAGCCTCGGGGGGCAAGAGACCCAGTACTTC.

Of note for this clone: The sample carries other DNA sequences with the same CDR3. The chain joins TRBV5-1 to TRBJ1-1, with 8 positions matching TRBD1. J lost 3 bases, V lost 2 bases, and 3 bases had no gene match. This CDR3 has 14 amino acids. CDR1 SGHRS and CDR2 YFSETQ come from the germline V gene. This chain's CDR3 is CASSFTGGDTEAFF. As DNA, the CDR3 is TGCGCCAGCAGCTTTACAGGGGGGGACACTGAAGCTTTCTTT.

This chain connects TRBV10-3 to TRBJ1-2, with 8 positions matching TRBD1. The V gene's germline CDR1 is ENHRY and CDR2 SYGVKD. There are 13 residues in the CDR3. Unmatched junction bases numbered 5, after V lost 5 bases and J lost 6 bases. CDR3: CAISRLDRDGYTF. Here the CDR3 DNA reads TGTGCCATCAGTCGTCTGGACAGGGATGGCTACACCTTC.

The chain combines TRBV5-1 with TRBJ2-3; 10 nucleotides line up with TRBD2. From germline, CDR1 is SGHRS and CDR2 YFSETQ. Trimming removed 2 bases from V and 1 base from J; junction bases left unmatched: 1. CDR3 length: 15 residues. Written as DNA, the CDR3 is TGCGCCAGCAGCTTTACTAGCGGGGGCACAGATACGCAGTATTTT. Residues: CASSFTSGGTDTQYF. The entire variable domain, with the rest obtained from reference TRBV5-1 and TRBJ2-3, is as follows: KAGVTQTPRYLIKTRGQQVTLSCSPISGHRSVSWYQQTPGQGLQFLFEYFSETQRNKGNFPGRFSGRQFSNSRSEMNVSTLELGDSALYLCASSFTSGGTDTQYFGPGTRLTVL.

This sequence joins TRBV10-2 and TRBJ2-7; D is perhaps TRBD1 or TRBD2 (6 bases each). Germline V CDR1 and CDR2: WSHSY, SAAADI. There are 14 residues in the CDR3. With 6 bases removed from V and 1 base from J, the gap between germline ends came to 13 bases. The CDR3 sequence: CASRGGGPSYEQYF. The CDR3 coding sequence is TGCGCCAGCAGAGGAGGGGGGCCTTCCTACGAGCAGTACTTC.

The rearrangement uses TRBV5-1 and TRBJ1-1; D is uncertain. Germline V gene data show CDR1 as SGHRS and CDR2 as YFSETQ. The V end lost 3 bases, the J end lost 0 bases, and 12 bases lay between the germline ends. The CDR3 runs 15 residues. The CDR3 is CASSSTRWVNTEAFF. DNA for the CDR3: TGCGCCAGCAGCTCAACGAGGTGGGTGAACACTGAAGCTTTCTTT.

The CDR3 spells CASSLLGASTDTQYF. The DNA of the CDR3 is TGTGCCAGCAGCTTGTTAGGGGCGAGCACAGATACGCAGTATTTT. The V and J genes are TRBV11-3 and TRBJ2-3; TRBD1 might be the D (5 bases). This CDR3 spans 15 amino acids. Germline V CDR1 and CDR2: SGHNT, YENEEA. Trimming took off 3 bases at V and 0 bases at J, with 10 bases between the two ends.

This sequence joins TRBV6-1 and TRBJ1-6, with D maybe TRBD1 (6 bases). This CDR3 is built from 15 residues. CDR1 and CDR2 from the germline V gene are MNHNS and SASEGT. V lost 2 bases to trimming and J lost 9 bases, with 14 bases between them. The CDR3 here is CASSERAGERSPLHF. DNA of the CDR3: TGTGCCAGCAGTGAACGGGCAGGGGAACGTTCACCCCTCCACTTT.

The J gene is TRBJ1-1, the V gene TRBV30, with 7 bases lining up with TRBD1. J lost 5 bases, V lost 5 bases, and 8 bases had no gene match. The germline gives CDR1 GTSNPN, CDR2 SVGIG (reference sequence). The CDR3 covers 13 residues. The chain's CDR3 is CAWEASGGTEAFF. CDR3 bases: TGTGCCTGGGAGGCCTCAGGGGGGACTGAAGCTTTCTTT.

A remark on this clone: A much more abundant neighbour one base away suggests this may be a read error. This CDR3 is also generated by other DNA sequences in the sample. The rearrangement uses TRBV5-5 and TRBJ1-3; D is perhaps TRBD1 (6 bases). Trimming cost V 0 bases and J 4 bases, with 8 bases left between them. The CDR3 totals 14 residues. Germline CDR1 and CDR2: SGHKS and YYEKEE (reference sequence). CDR3 residues: CASSLEGGGNTIYF. CDR3 sequence (DNA): TGTGCCAGCAGCTTGGAGGGGGGGGGAAACACCATATATTTT.

V is TRBV10-2 and J is TRBJ1-6, with D possibly matching TRBD1 (5 bases). In germline, CDR1 is WSHSY, CDR2 SAAADI. The CDR3 has 12 amino acids. Trimming removed 8 bases from V and 6 bases from J, with 8 bases in between. The CDR3 sequence is CASLGVNSPLHF. The DNA of the CDR3 is TGCGCCAGCCTGGGGGTTAATTCACCCCTCCACTTT.

V and J are TRBV6-1 and TRBJ2-2; tentatively, D is TRBD2 (6 bases). V was clipped by 3 bases and J by 5 bases, with 7 bases between them. CDR3 length equals 13 residues. Germline values: CDR1 MNHNS, CDR2 SASEGT. In DNA form, the CDR3 reads TGTGCCAGCAGTGATGGAGGGACCGGGGAGCTGTTTTTT. Its translation: CASSDGGTGELFF.

The chain joins TRBV15 to TRBJ1-1; D is unresolved. The germline V gene has CDR1 LNHNV and CDR2 YYDKDF (reference sequence). The CDR3 runs 13 residues. Trimming shortened V by 6 bases and J by 1 base, and 9 bases separated the two germline ends. CDR3 DNA sequence: TGTGCCACCAGGGGGAAAGGGAACACTGAAGCTTTCTTT. This encodes CATRGKGNTEAFF.

The V call is TRBV3-1 (or the pseudogene TRBV3-2), the J call TRBJ2-1; 7 nucleotides line up with TRBD1. Germline-derived CDR1 and CDR2 are LGHDT and YNNKEL (reference sequence). The J segment lost 5 bases and the V segment lost 3 bases, leaving 1 base of the junction unmatched. The CDR3 loop spans 13 amino acids. DNA of the CDR3: TGTGCCAGCAGCCAGGGACAGCACAATGAGCAGTTCTTC. Amino acid sequence: CASSQGQHNEQFF.

The rearrangement links TRBV30 to TRBJ1-5; a weak D match, TRBD1 (5 bases). V was trimmed by 3 bases and J by 0 bases, leaving 9 bases between them. The length of the CDR3 is 14 residues. Germline V gene data show CDR1 as GTSNPN and CDR2 as SVGIG (reference sequence). CDR3 coding DNA: TGTGCCTGGAGCGGGACCGATAGCAATCAGCCCCAGCATTTT. It translates to CAWSGTDSNQPQHF.

This chain links TRBV30 with TRBJ1-5; possibly TRBD1 for D (6 bases). The CDR3 contains 13 residues. CDR1 is GTSNPN, CDR2 SVGIG, per germline (reference sequence). Trimming shortened V by 0 bases and J by 6 bases, and 9 bases separated the two germline ends. CDR3 region: CAWSVQGSQPQHF. In DNA, the CDR3 is TGTGCCTGGAGTGTGCAGGGGAGTCAGCCCCAGCATTTT.

The rearrangement uses TRBV2 and TRBJ1-1, with D unresolved. The germline V gene has CDR1 SNHLY and CDR2 FYNNEI. Trimming stripped 11 bases from V and 7 bases from J, with 17 bases between. The CDR3 consists of 12 residues. CDR3 residues: CAGGPLRDEAFF. The CDR3, as DNA: TGTGCCGGCGGGCCCCTCCGAGATGAAGCTTTCTTT.

The V gene is TRBV3-1 (or the pseudogene TRBV3-2), the J gene TRBJ1-3, with D possibly matching TRBD1 (5 bases). This CDR3 comprises 13 residues. V was clipped by 3 bases and J by 4 bases, with 7 bases between them. Germline CDR1 and CDR2: LGHDT and YNNKEL (reference sequence). Here the CDR3 reads CASSQAGGNTIYF. The CDR3 coding sequence is TGTGCCAGCAGCCAGGCAGGGGGAAACACCATATATTTT.

The chain is built from TRBV24-1 and TRBJ2-3; TRBD1 matches 9 bases. The V and J ends lost 9 bases and 4 bases, in that order; junction bases with no gene match: 10. The CDR3 loop spans 15 amino acids. Germline-derived CDR1 and CDR2 are KGHDR and SFDVKD. CDR3 loop: CATWGVGQGADTQYF. The CDR3 DNA follows: TGTGCCACCTGGGGGGTGGGACAGGGCGCAGATACGCAGTATTTT.

The chain is built from TRBV2 and TRBJ1-4; D is unresolved. Germline lookup yields CDR1 SNHLY and CDR2 FYNNEI. The CDR3 contains 12 residues. Deletions cut 3 bases from V and 10 bases from J, with 9 bases between. CDR3 DNA sequence: TGTGCCAGCAGTGAGAACCCCGGAAAACTGTTTTTT. Translating it yields CASSENPGKLFF.

The chain carries TRBV6-1 and TRBJ1-3; D possibly corresponds to TRBD1 (6 bases). The V and J ends lost 3 bases and 4 bases respectively, with 16 bases between them. Germline assignment: CDR1 MNHNS and CDR2 SASEGT. The CDR3 consists of 16 residues. The CDR3 loop reads CASSDGTTGFGNTIYF. CDR3 DNA sequence: TGTGCCAGCAGTGATGGGACAACTGGCTTCGGAAACACCATATATTTT.

By frequency in the sample, this clone is medium-sized. The sample holds other DNA sequences that translate to the same CDR3. This chain links TRBV4-2 with TRBJ1-2, with D possibly being TRBD1 (5 bases). Germline V gene sequence: CDR1 LGHNA, CDR2 YNFKEQ. The CDR3 is made up of 15 amino acids. V lost 0 bases and J lost 2, with 10 bases in between. This chain's CDR3 is CASSQDSGGNYGYTF. The CDR3 coding sequence is TGTGCCAGCAGCCAAGATAGTGGGGGGAACTATGGCTACACCTTC.

The CDR3 nucleotides are TGTGCCAGCAGTTTACGCCCCACAGATACGCAGTATTTT. As protein: CASSLRPTDTQYF. The J gene is TRBJ2-3, the V gene TRBV12-3 or TRBV12-4; D ambiguous. Deletions cut 2 bases from V and 2 bases from J, with 5 bases between. The CDR3 consists of 13 residues.

This chain connects TRBV5-1 to TRBJ2-1; 11 bases agree with TRBD2. This CDR3 spans 14 amino acids. Germline CDR1 and CDR2: SGHRS and YFSETQ. With 4 bases clipped from V and 7 bases from J, the junction kept 4 bases outside the gene matches. DNA of the CDR3: TGCGCCAGCAGCATAGCGGGGGGGCAAAATGAGCAGTTCTTC. Translated: CASSIAGGQNEQFF.

The CDR3 is CASSQGSGNEQYF. CDR3 bases: TGTGCCAGCAGCCAAGGGTCGGGGAACGAGCAGTACTTC. This chain connects TRBV7-2 to TRBJ2-7, with D possibly matching TRBD2 (5 bases). Germline CDR1 SGHTA, CDR2 FQGNSA. The ends were cut back, 5 bases at V and 5 bases at J, with 13 bases in the middle. This CDR3 contains 13 residues.